One and the same sample provided the 31 T cell receptor beta chains below, sequenced in a study of T cells in Graves' hyperthyroidism and ophthalmopathy. Amplified TCR beta CDR3 regions derived from RNA transcripts. The HTBI primer set served for first-round RT-PCR of the TCR CDR3. Each CDR3 protein is one row after TCRdb ran MiXCR on the multiplex PCR reads. The sample yields under 350,000 distinct CDR3 sequences, 21% seen once. Input material: blood. The receptors originated from a woman aged 45-59 years with Graves' hyperthyroidism.

This clonotype has more than one count but fewer than ten. The rearrangement joins TRBV5-1 to TRBJ1-1; D unclear. Trimming shortened V by 3 bases and J by 11 bases, and 17 bases separated the two germline ends. The CDR3 is 13 amino acids. The germline gives CDR1 SGHRS, CDR2 YFSETQ. The CDR3: CASSSGRAEFAFF. The CDR3 DNA is TGCGCCAGCAGCTCCGGTAGAGCCGAATTTGCTTTCTTT. The variable domain in full, completed from reference TRBV5-1 and TRBJ1-1, reads KAGVTQTPRYLIKTRGQQVTLSCSPISGHRSVSWYQQTPGQGLQFLFEYFSETQRNKGNFPGRFSGRQFSNSRSEMNVSTLELGDSALYLCASSSGRAEFAFFGQGTRLTVV.

There are a few counts of this clonotype. The chain is built from TRBV7-2 and TRBJ2-1; 14 nucleotides match TRBD2. The CDR3 loop spans 17 amino acids. V lost 3 bases to trimming and J lost 4 bases; unmatched junction nucleotides: 5. Per the germline V gene, CDR1 is SGHTA and CDR2 is FQGNSA. CDR3 nucleotides: TGTGCCAGCAGCTTCAGGACTAGCGGGAGGACATACAATGAGCAGTTCTTC. Translated, it gives CASSFRTSGRTYNEQFF. The full variable domain, rest sourced from reference TRBV7-2 and TRBJ2-1, is GAGVSQSPSNKVTEKGKDVELRCDPISGHTALYWYRQSLGQGLEFLIYFQGNSAPDKSGLPSDRFSAERTGGSVSTLTIQRTQQEDSAVYLCASSFRTSGRTYNEQFFGPGTRLTVL.

This clonotype occurred many times. The chain combines TRBV10-3 with TRBJ2-3; D possibly corresponds to TRBD1 (6 bases). The germline gives CDR1 ENHRY, CDR2 SYGVKD. This CDR3 is built from 13 residues. V lost 4 bases, J lost 2 bases, and 7 bases lay in between. CDR3 in DNA: TGTGCCATCAGTGGGACAGTCACAGATACGCAGTATTTT. Translated: CAISGTVTDTQYF.

The chain employs TRBV20-1 and TRBJ2-5, with D unresolved. Trimming removed 5 bases at V and 5 bases at J, with 15 bases between. Germline-derived CDR1 and CDR2 are DFQATT and SNEGSKA (reference sequence). The CDR3 is 13 residues long. CDR3 sequence (DNA): TGCAGTGCTCCGGACCCGTCATTGGAGACCCAGTACTTC. As protein: CSAPDPSLETQYF.

The sample holds a few counts of this clonotype. V is TRBV30 and J is TRBJ1-1; 11 bases fit TRBD1. CDR3 length: 14 residues. V gave up 4 bases and J gave up 5 bases; unmatched junction bases: 6. Germline V gene sequence: CDR1 GTSNPN, CDR2 SVGIG (reference sequence). As DNA, the CDR3 is TGTGCCTGGATCGGACAGGGGGCTTGGACTGAAGCTTTCTTT. Its translation is CAWIGQGAWTEAFF.

This clonotype has a handful of counts. The rearrangement links TRBV20-1 to TRBJ2-3; 10 positions match TRBD2. CDR1 DFQATT and CDR2 SNEGSKA come from the germline V gene (reference sequence). The CDR3 has 19 residues. The V segment lost 0 bases and the J segment 3 bases; nucleotides outside the gene matches: 15. CDR3 in DNA: TGCAGTGCTAGAGATCTAGGAGGGAGACTAGCGGGCCTTACAGATACGCAGTATTTT. Its protein product is CSARDLGGRLAGLTDTQYF.

This clonotype was recorded only once. This chain connects TRBV9 to TRBJ2-3; tentative D call: TRBD1 (6 bases). The CDR3 length is 15 residues. Trimming left V 5 bases short and J 2 bases short, with 15 bases between. The germline gives CDR1 SGDLS, CDR2 YYNGEE. The CDR3 protein is CASREEQGLTDTQYF. In DNA, the CDR3 is TGTGCCAGCAGGGAGGAACAGGGCCTCACAGATACGCAGTATTTT.

The chain has TRBV20-1 and TRBJ1-2, with D perhaps TRBD1 (6 bases). The CDR3 has 13 residues. Germline CDR1 is DFQATT and CDR2 is SNEGSKA (reference sequence). The ends were cut back, 0 bases at V and 2 bases at J, with 7 bases in the middle. CDR3 sequence reads: CSARDTGNYGYTF. DNA of the CDR3: TGCAGTGCTAGAGATACAGGGAACTATGGCTACACCTTC.

The V gene is TRBV7-9, the J gene TRBJ1-1; TRBD1 aligns across 7 bases. CDR3 length: 18 amino acids. CDR1 and CDR2 (germline): SEHNR, FQNEAQ (reference sequence). Losses at the gene ends were 2 bases for V and 3 bases for J; bases not matched to a gene: 15. The CDR3 region is CASSLWIGAGGIDTEAFF. In nucleotides, the CDR3 is TGTGCCAGCAGCTTATGGATTGGGGCAGGGGGGATCGACACTGAAGCTTTCTTT.

A single count supports this clonotype. An end of the junction does not agree with germline; a read error may underlie this. The chain links TRBV7-2 to TRBJ1-3; D unclear. Germline V gene lookup returns CDR1 SGHTA and CDR2 FQGNSA. This CDR3 contains 12 residues. CDR3 residues: CASTSLENTVYF. The CDR3 DNA reads TGTGCCAGCACTTCTCTTGAAAACACCGTATATTTT.

At least ten counts were recorded for this clonotype. The rearrangement uses TRBV20-1 and TRBJ2-7; D gene uncertain. Germline CDR1 DFQATT, CDR2 SNEGSKA (reference sequence). The CDR3 has 14 amino acids. The V end was cut by 6 bases, the J end by 0 bases, with 15 bases between. The CDR3 DNA sequence: TGCAGTGCCAACATACGGCGGAGCTCCTACGAGCAGTACTTC. It encodes CSANIRRSSYEQYF.

This clonotype was counted many times. The chain has TRBV9 and TRBJ1-2; no definite D call. This CDR3 is 13 amino acids long. CDR1 and CDR2 (germline): SGDLS, YYNGEE. V was pared by 0 bases and J by 2 bases, with 5 bases between. The CDR3 coding sequence is TGTGCCAGCAGCGTAGGAGGCAACTATGGCTACACCTTC. Encoded protein: CASSVGGNYGYTF.

This clonotype occurred many times. Written as DNA, the CDR3 is TGTGCCAGCAGTTCGCCATGGTTGCGGGAGAGTTTTGAGACCCAGTACTTC. The encoded protein is CASSSPWLRESFETQYF. The V and J genes are TRBV28 and TRBJ2-5; 7 nucleotides align to TRBD2. The J segment lost 5 bases and the V segment lost 4 bases, leaving 16 bases of the junction unmatched. The germline V gene encodes CDR1 MDHEN and CDR2 SYDVKM. This CDR3 is built from 17 residues.

This clonotype was counted many times. V is TRBV12-3 or TRBV12-4 and J is TRBJ2-3; D is undetermined. CDR3 length equals 11 residues. Trimming took 6 bases from V and 6 from J, leaving 7 bases between them. The CDR3 DNA sequence: TGTGCCAGCAGCCGCGTCGATACGCAGTATTTT. Translation: CASSRVDTQYF.

This clonotype was observed at least ten times. CDR3 residues: CASSKGRGPNLREQYF. The DNA of the CDR3 is TGTGCCAGCAGTAAGGGCCGGGGCCCCAACCTTCGCGAGCAGTACTTC. The V and J genes are TRBV28 and TRBJ2-7, with D perhaps being TRBD1 or TRBD2 (5 bases each). Germline CDR1 reads MDHEN; CDR2 reads SYDVKM. Trimming stripped 5 bases from V and 6 bases from J, with 23 bases between. The CDR3 loop spans 16 amino acids. The full variable domain, in which reference TRBV28 and TRBJ2-7 provide the parts outside the CDR3, is DVKVTQSSRYLVKRTGEKVFLECVQDMDHENMFWYRQDPGLGLRLIYFSYDVKMKEKGDIPEGYSVSREKKERFSLILESASTNQTSMYLCASSKGRGPNLREQYFGPGTRLTVT.

Only a few counts were recorded for this clonotype. The V and J genes are TRBV12-3 or TRBV12-4 and TRBJ2-5, with 7 nucleotides matching TRBD2. The CDR3 loop spans 16 amino acids. Losses at the gene ends were 2 bases for V and 1 base for J; bases not matched to a gene: 7. This CDR3 reads CASSLRVGGTQETQYF. The DNA for the CDR3 is TGTGCCAGCAGTTTAAGAGTGGGGGGGACCCAAGAGACCCAGTACTTC.

This clonotype was found many times. CDR3 nucleotide sequence: TGCGCCAGCAGCTTGTCCACAACAAACACTGAAGCTTTCTTT. This translates into CASSLSTTNTEAFF. The V call is TRBV5-1, the J call TRBJ1-1, with unresolved D. The germline V gene has CDR1 SGHRS and CDR2 YFSETQ. V gave up 1 base and J gave up 2 bases, with 9 bases separating them. CDR3 length: 14 residues.

This clonotype came up a few times. The chain employs TRBV11-3 and TRBJ2-2, with 10 bases identical to TRBD2. CDR1 and CDR2 from the germline V gene are SGHNT and YENEEA. The trim removed 3 bases at V and 8 bases at J, leaving 18 bases unmatched. The CDR3 runs to 19 residues. The CDR3 loop reads CASSLTSGPFNALAGELFF. The CDR3 DNA sequence: TGTGCCAGCAGCTTGACTAGCGGGCCCTTTAACGCCTTGGCGGGGGAGCTGTTTTTT.

This clonotype was seen only a few times. The chain recombines TRBV20-1 with TRBJ1-6; D possibly corresponds to TRBD1 (6 bases). CDR1 and CDR2 (germline): DFQATT, SNEGSKA (reference sequence). Trimming stripped 3 bases from V and 8 bases from J, with 11 bases between. This CDR3 region has 13 residues. CDR3: CSASRGGYSPLHF. In DNA form, the CDR3 reads TGCAGTGCTAGCAGGGGTGGTTATTCACCCCTCCACTTT.

On this clonotype itself: Given a much more abundant clone one base away, this may be a read error. The chain links TRBV29-1 to TRBJ1-1, with 8 bases fitting TRBD1. The V gene's germline CDR1 is SQVTM and CDR2 ANQGSEA. The CDR3 is 14 amino acids. V shed 3 bases, J shed 3 bases, and the junction held 6 bases outside the gene matches. The CDR3 loop is CSVDRGPMDTEAFF. CDR3 DNA sequence: TGCAGCGTTGACAGGGGGCCAATGGACACTGAAGCTTTCTTT. The complete variable domain, with remaining parts taken from reference TRBV29-1 and TRBJ1-1, reads SAVISQKPSRDICQRGTSLTIQCQVDSQVTMMFWYRQQPGQSLTLIATANQGSEATYESGFVIDKFPISRPNLTFSTLTVSNMSPEDSSIYLCSVDRGPMDTEAFFGQGTRLTVV.

This clonotype was found a few times. The gene calls are TRBV7-2 and TRBJ1-1; a weak D match, TRBD1 (5 bases). V lost 7 bases and J lost 4, with 25 bases in between. CDR1 and CDR2 from the germline V gene are SGHTA and FQGNSA. The CDR3 is 17 residues long. CDR3 in amino acids: CASTSGLGRGRGTEAFF. DNA for the CDR3: TGTGCCAGCACCTCGGGACTGGGGAGGGGTCGGGGCACTGAAGCTTTCTTT.

The V and J genes are TRBV18 and TRBJ1-6; 8 nucleotides match TRBD1. Germline V gene lookup returns CDR1 KGHSH and CDR2 LQKENI. The V and J ends lost 2 bases and 7 bases, in that order; junction bases with no gene match: 10. The CDR3 is 17 amino acids. The CDR3 bases are TGTGCCAGCTCACCATCTGCGGCAGGGGGCCAAAATTCACCCCTCCACTTT. It yields the protein CASSPSAAGGQNSPLHF.

This sequence joins TRBV6-1 and TRBJ2-2, with 13 bases identical to TRBD2. J was trimmed by 5 bases and V by 7 bases; bases with no gene match: 10. Germline CDR1 and CDR2: MNHNS and SASEGT. CDR3 length equals 17 residues. For the CDR3, the DNA is TGTGCCAGCAAACTTTGGGGACTAGCGGGAAGGACCGGGGAGCTGTTTTTT. Protein: CASKLWGLAGRTGELFF.

In its sample, this clonotype was seen a few times. The chain recombines TRBV7-9 with TRBJ2-3; 8 bases line up with TRBD2. From germline, CDR1 is SEHNR and CDR2 FQNEAQ (reference sequence). The CDR3 spans 16 residues. V trimming: 2 bases; J trimming: 3 bases; junction bases outside the gene matches: 7. CDR3 coding DNA: TGTGCCAGCAGCTTAATAGGGACTAGGATAACAGATACGCAGTATTTT. Its translation is CASSLIGTRITDTQYF.

A remark on this clonotype: A read error may be the cause here, since a much bigger clone is one base away. V and J are TRBV5-6 and TRBJ2-5; D not certain. CDR3 length equals 15 residues. Trimming left V 4 bases short and J 5 bases short, with 18 bases between. Germline V gene sequence: CDR1 SGHDT, CDR2 YYEEEE. The CDR3: CASSPGPGPRETQYF. Here the CDR3 DNA reads TGTGCCAGCAGCCCCGGCCCTGGGCCGAGGGAGACCCAGTACTTC.

Ten or more counts support this clonotype. The chain links TRBV5-8 to TRBJ1-1, with unresolved D. Germline loops: CDR1 SGHTS, CDR2 YDEGEE. This CDR3 is 14 amino acids long. The V end lost 0 bases, the J end lost 5 bases, and 11 bases lay between the germline ends. In DNA, the CDR3 is TGTGCCAGCAGCTTGGGCACTGGTCCAACTGAAGCTTTCTTT. Amino acids: CASSLGTGPTEAFF.

This chain's CDR3 is CATRNNRGPTSYNEQFF. In DNA, the CDR3 is TGTGCCACCAGGAACAACAGGGGGCCGACTTCCTACAATGAGCAGTTCTTC. The chain employs TRBV25-1 and TRBJ2-1; 9 bases align to TRBD1. Trimming removed 10 bases from V and 1 base from J; junction bases left unmatched: 14. CDR1 and CDR2 from the germline V gene are MGHDK and SYGVNS. There are 17 residues in the CDR3.

In this sample, this clonotype turned up many times. The CDR3 loop is CAWRPGVGQYNSPLHF. The CDR3 DNA sequence: TGTGCCTGGAGGCCCGGAGTGGGACAGTATAATTCACCCCTCCACTTT. J is TRBJ1-6 and V is TRBV30; TRBD1 aligns across 7 bases. CDR1 is GTSNPN, CDR2 SVGIG, per germline (reference sequence). This CDR3 has 16 amino acids. V was pared by 3 bases and J by 4 bases, with 9 bases of the junction left unmatched.

V is TRBV4-1 and J is TRBJ2-3, with D possibly being TRBD1 (5 bases). Trimming took off 3 bases at V and 6 bases at J, with 22 bases between the two ends. The CDR3 length is 17 residues. CDR1 is MGHRA, CDR2 YSYEKL, per germline. CDR3 nucleotide sequence: TGCGCCAGCAGCCAGATACTAAGGGGTCCGCTTTTGGATACGCAGTATTTT. Translated: CASSQILRGPLLDTQYF.

This clonotype appeared many times. The chain is built from TRBV2 and TRBJ1-2; 7 bases align to TRBD1. The CDR3 totals 13 residues. The germline V gene encodes CDR1 SNHLY and CDR2 FYNNEI. Trimming cost V 1 base and J 4 bases; bases outside gene matches: 0. CDR3 region: CASSEDRGYGYTF. Written as DNA, the CDR3 is TGTGCCAGCAGTGAAGACAGGGGCTATGGCTACACCTTC.

This clonotype was found a few times. The V call is TRBV9, the J call TRBJ2-3, with 10 nucleotides matching TRBD2. The J segment lost 3 bases and the V segment lost 0 bases, leaving 4 bases of the junction unmatched. The CDR3 has 16 amino acids. Germline V gene lookup returns CDR1 SGDLS and CDR2 YYNGEE. The CDR3 DNA is TGTGCCAGCAGCGTAGCAGCGGGAGGGCCAACAGATACGCAGTATTTT. Amino acid sequence: CASSVAAGGPTDTQYF.